This is a list of T cell receptor beta chains from one sample in a study of CD8+CD57+ T cells in acquired aplastic anemia. TCRdb recomputed calls from the reads with MiXCR, one row per CDR3 protein. The data contain 450,000 to 600,000 distinct CDR3 sequences, about a third of them singletons. The specimen sequenced was sorted CD4+, CD8+, or CD8+CD57+ T cells (not recorded which) from PBMCs. These TCRs come from a human donor with aplastic anemia. Both conserved end residues are part of each CDR3. A D gene is named only where the DNA matches it firmly. Clone size is not always given. Where it is, it says once, few, many or a class for expanded clones.

size	J	D	length	V	DNA	CDR3
-	TRBJ2-7	-	12	TRBV5-6	TGTGCCAGCAGCTTGTTCCCCCGCGAGCAGTACTTC	CASSLFPREQYF
many	TRBJ2-7	-	16	TRBV15	TGTGCCACCAGCAGAGATACGGGGGCCGGATCCTACGAGCAGTACTTC	CATSRDTGAGSYEQYF
-	TRBJ2-2	-	17	TRBV7-8	TGTGCCAGCAGCCCGAAGTCCGGGGCAGGGAACACCGGGGAGCTGTTTTTT	CASSPKSGAGNTGELFF
many	TRBJ1-6	TRBD1	15	TRBV5-8	TGTGCCAGCAGCTTGGGACAGGGCTATAATTCACCCCTCCACTTT	CASSLGQGYNSPLHF
-	TRBJ2-4	-	15	TRBV14	TGTGCCAGCAGCCAAGGCAGGGAGAGGGGAAACATTCAGTACTTC	CASSQGRERGNIQYF
-	TRBJ1-1	-	14	TRBV12-3/TRBV12-4	TGTGCCAGCGGTTTGGGTTTAGAGAACACTGAAGCTTTCTTT	CASGLGLENTEAFF
-	TRBJ2-4	TRBD2	14	TRBV6-1	TGTGCCAGCAGACGTACTAGCGGCAAAAACATTCAGTACTTC	CASRRTSGKNIQYF
-	TRBJ1-1	-	14	TRBV10-3	TGTGCCATCAGGCCGGGACAACGGAACACTGAAGCTTTCTTT	CAIRPGQRNTEAFF
-	TRBJ1-2	-	14	TRBV27	TGTGCCAGCAGCCCAGGAGGGTGGACCTATGGCTACACCTTC	CASSPGGWTYGYTF
few	TRBJ2-5	-	12	TRBV7-2	TGTGCCAGCAGCTTATATTCAGAGACCCAGTACTTC	CASSLYSETQYF
-	TRBJ2-5	-	13	TRBV13	TGTGCCAGCAGCTTAAACTTAAAAGAGACCCAGTACTTC	CASSLNLKETQYF
-	TRBJ2-2	-	13	TRBV19	TGTGCCAGTAGAAATGGGGGTGCCGGGGAGCTGTTTTTT	CASRNGGAGELFF
few	TRBJ2-3	TRBD2	18	TRBV9	TGTGCCAGCAGCGTAGTCGTGGGACTAGCGGGGTACACAGATACGCAGTATTTT	CASSVVVGLAGYTDTQYF
-	TRBJ1-6	TRBD1	16	TRBV4-2	TGTGCCAGCAGCCGAACTCCCGGGACAGCCAATTCACCCCTCCACTTT	CASSRTPGTANSPLHF
-	TRBJ2-1	TRBD2	16	TRBV20-1	TGCAGTGCTAGAGTTGGAGCGGGAGCGAAAAACAATGAGCAGTTCTTC	CSARVGAGAKNNEQFF
few	TRBJ2-7	TRBD2	14	TRBV6-1	TGTGCCAGCAGGCAAGTTAGCGGGAGCCACGAGCAGTACTTC	CASRQVSGSHEQYF
many	TRBJ2-7	-	15	TRBV19	TGTGCCAGTCGCAGGATTTTTGGGACACACTACGAGCAGTACTTC	CASRRIFGTHYEQYF
-	TRBJ1-2	TRBD1	15	TRBV24-1	TGTGCCACCAGTGGCCAGGGGGCGCAGAGCTATGGCTACACCTTC	CATSGQGAQSYGYTF
many	TRBJ2-7	-	12	TRBV9	TGTGCCAGCAGCCCCCCGGGCGGCGAGCAGTACTTC	CASSPPGGEQYF
-	TRBJ2-6	-	17	TRBV7-8	TGTGCCAGCTCACCCCTAACTCTTCTTTCTGGGGCCAACGTCCTGACTTTC	CASSPLTLLSGANVLTF
-	TRBJ2-3	TRBD1	15	TRBV7-3	TGTGCCAGCAGCTTAACCGGGACAGTCACAGATACGCAGTATTTT	CASSLTGTVTDTQYF
few	TRBJ1-5	TRBD1	15	TRBV5-1	TGCGCCAGCAGCCGTGGACAGGGGGCTTGGGAGCCCCAGCATTTT	CASSRGQGAWEPQHF
-	TRBJ2-7	-	13	TRBV29-1	TGCAGCGTTGAAGGGGTCCGCGGGTACGAGCAGTACTTC	CSVEGVRGYEQYF
-	TRBJ2-3	TRBD1	14	TRBV10-3	TGTGCCACGAGACAGGGGGCAGGAGCAGATACGCAGTATTTT	CATRQGAGADTQYF
few	TRBJ2-7	TRBD2	15	TRBV27	TGTGCCAGCACCAAGGAGGGACTAGGATCCTACGAGCAGTACTTC	CASTKEGLGSYEQYF
many	TRBJ1-6	-	15	TRBV7-9	TGTGCCAGCAGCTTTGGGACATCCCATAATTCACCCCTCCACTTT	CASSFGTSHNSPLHF
-	TRBJ2-2	-	15	TRBV9	TGTGCCAGCAGCGTAGAGGACTTTGGCGCCGGGGAGCTGTTTTTT	CASSVEDFGAGELFF
-	TRBJ1-4	TRBD1	16	TRBV28	TGTGCCAGCAGTTTATCTTGGACAGGGGGGCAAGAAAAACTGTTTTTT	CASSLSWTGGQEKLFF
-	TRBJ1-2	-	12	TRBV2	TGTGCCAGCAGCGGCGACAGTTATGGCTACACCTTC	CASSGDSYGYTF
many	TRBJ1-1	-	12	TRBV29-1	TGCAGCGTCGCGAACAGGGAGCGGAATGCTTTCTTT	CSVANRERNAFF
once	TRBJ2-5	-	15	TRBV7-2	TGTGCCAGCAGCTTTGGCCAGGGAGAGAAAGAGACCCAGTACTTC	CASSFGQGEKETQYF
few	TRBJ2-2	-	19	TRBV9	TGTGCCAGTCGTCAGAAGGGTGGAGCTAGCACCCCCTTGGCCGGGGAGCTGTTTTTT	CASRQKGGASTPLAGELFF
-	TRBJ2-5	-	14	TRBV15	TGTGCCACCAGCAGAGAAGCGGGACAAGAGATCCAGTACTTC	CATSREAGQEIQYF
many	TRBJ2-7	TRBD2	14	TRBV7-2	TGTGCCAGCAGCTTTGACCTAGCGGGAGCTCAGCAGTACTTC	CASSFDLAGAQQYF
-	TRBJ1-2	-	19	TRBV9	TGTGCCAGCAGCGTAGGGGTCGAATATGAGATTGGCCCGGGGTTGAACTCCACCTTC	CASSVGVEYEIGPGLNSTF
many	TRBJ2-7	TRBD1	14	TRBV7-7	TGTGCTAGCAGCCTTGACAGGGGTCCCTACGAGCAGTACTTC	CASSLDRGPYEQYF
-	TRBJ1-1	-	14	TRBV7-2	TGTGCCAGCAGCAGAATCCTTAGTTCCGCTGAAGCTTTCTTT	CASSRILSSAEAFF
many	TRBJ1-1	-	12	TRBV9	TGTGCCAGCAGCGAGTGGGGCACTGAAGCTTTCTTT	CASSEWGTEAFF
few	TRBJ1-6	-	14	TRBV5-5	TGTGCCAGCAGCTCCCTTCCGTCGGTATCACCCCTCCACTTT	CASSSLPSVSPLHF
-	TRBJ1-2	TRBD1	14	TRBV6-1	TGTGCCAGCAGTCCCGACAGGGAGGTCTATGGCTACACCTTC	CASSPDREVYGYTF
few	TRBJ2-3	-	14	TRBV20-1	TGCAGTGCTATCCCGGGTGGGGGGCCAGATACGCAGTATTTT	CSAIPGGGPDTQYF
-	TRBJ1-4	-	12	TRBV30	TGTGCCTGGAGTGTCACCGGTGAAGAACTGTTTTTT	CAWSVTGEELFF
-	TRBJ1-1	-	14	TRBV5-6	TGTGCCAGCAGCATCGGACAATTTCGCGCTGAAGCTTTCTTT	CASSIGQFRAEAFF
many	TRBJ2-5	-	13	TRBV2	TGTGCCAGCATGTTGCACCACCAAGAGACCCAGTACTTC	CASMLHHQETQYF